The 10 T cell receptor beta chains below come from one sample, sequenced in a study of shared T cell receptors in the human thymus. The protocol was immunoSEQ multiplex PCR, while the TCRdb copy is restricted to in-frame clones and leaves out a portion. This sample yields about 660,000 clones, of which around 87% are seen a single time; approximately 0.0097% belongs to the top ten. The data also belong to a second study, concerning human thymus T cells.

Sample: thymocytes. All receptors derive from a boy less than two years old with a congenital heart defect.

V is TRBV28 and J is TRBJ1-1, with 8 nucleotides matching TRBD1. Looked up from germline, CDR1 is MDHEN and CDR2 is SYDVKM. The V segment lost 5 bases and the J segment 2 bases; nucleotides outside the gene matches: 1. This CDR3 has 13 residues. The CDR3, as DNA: TGTGCCAGCAGTCCAGGGGGCAACACTGAAGCTTTCTTT. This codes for CASSPGGNTEAFF.

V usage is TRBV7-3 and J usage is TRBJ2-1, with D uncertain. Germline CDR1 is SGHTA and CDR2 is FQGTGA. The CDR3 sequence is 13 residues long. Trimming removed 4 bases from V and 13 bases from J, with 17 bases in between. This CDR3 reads CASSSPIGARQFF. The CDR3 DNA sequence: TGTGCCAGCAGCTCCCCAATTGGAGCTAGACAGTTCTTC.

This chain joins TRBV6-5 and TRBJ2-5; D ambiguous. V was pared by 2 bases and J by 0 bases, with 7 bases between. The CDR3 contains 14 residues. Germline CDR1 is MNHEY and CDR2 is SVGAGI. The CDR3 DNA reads TGTGCCAGCAGTTACGACATTTACCAAGAGACCCAGTACTTC. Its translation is CASSYDIYQETQYF.

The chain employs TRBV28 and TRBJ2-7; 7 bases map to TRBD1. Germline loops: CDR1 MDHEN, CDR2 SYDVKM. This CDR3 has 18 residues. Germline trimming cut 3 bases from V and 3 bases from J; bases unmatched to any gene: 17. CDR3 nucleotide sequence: TGTGCCAGCAGTTTTATGCCACCGAGACAGGGAGTAGACTACGAGCAGTACTTC. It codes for CASSFMPPRQGVDYEQYF.

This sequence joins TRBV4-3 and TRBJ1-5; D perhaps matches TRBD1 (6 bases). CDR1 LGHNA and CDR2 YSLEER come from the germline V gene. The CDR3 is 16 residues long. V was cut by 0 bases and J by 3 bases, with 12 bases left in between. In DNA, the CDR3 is TGCGCCAGCAGCCAAGAGGAACAGGGTACCAATCAGCCCCAGCATTTT. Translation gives CASSQEEQGTNQPQHF.

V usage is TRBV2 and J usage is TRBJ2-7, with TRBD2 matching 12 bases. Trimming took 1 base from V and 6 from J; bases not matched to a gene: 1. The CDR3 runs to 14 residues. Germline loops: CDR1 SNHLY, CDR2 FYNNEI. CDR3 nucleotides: TGTGCCAGCAGTGAAGAGACTAGCGGGGGCGAGCAGTACTTC. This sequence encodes CASSEETSGGEQYF.

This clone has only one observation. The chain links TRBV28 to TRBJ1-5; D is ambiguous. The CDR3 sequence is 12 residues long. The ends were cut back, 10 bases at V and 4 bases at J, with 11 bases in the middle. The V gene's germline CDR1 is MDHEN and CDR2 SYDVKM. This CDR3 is CATAGLNQPQHF. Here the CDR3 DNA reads TGTGCCACCGCAGGACTAAATCAGCCCCAGCATTTT. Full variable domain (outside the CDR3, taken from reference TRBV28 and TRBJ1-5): DVKVTQSSRYLVKRTGEKVFLECVQDMDHENMFWYRQDPGLGLRLIYFSYDVKMKEKGDIPEGYSVSREKKERFSLILESASTNQTSMYLCATAGLNQPQHFGDGTRLSIL.

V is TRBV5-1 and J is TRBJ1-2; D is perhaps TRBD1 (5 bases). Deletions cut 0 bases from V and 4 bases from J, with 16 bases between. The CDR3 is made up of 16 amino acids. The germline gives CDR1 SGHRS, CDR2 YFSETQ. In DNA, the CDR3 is TGCGCCAGCAGCTTGGTCTCCAGGGAAAGTCGCTATGGCTACACCTTC. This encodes CASSLVSRESRYGYTF.

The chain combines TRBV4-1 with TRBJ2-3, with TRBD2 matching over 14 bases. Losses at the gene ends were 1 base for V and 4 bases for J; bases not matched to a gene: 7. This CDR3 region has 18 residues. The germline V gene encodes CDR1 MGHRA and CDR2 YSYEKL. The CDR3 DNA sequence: TGCGCCAGCAGCCAAGCCTCGGGACTAGCGGGGGAATCAGATACGCAGTATTTT. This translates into CASSQASGLAGESDTQYF.

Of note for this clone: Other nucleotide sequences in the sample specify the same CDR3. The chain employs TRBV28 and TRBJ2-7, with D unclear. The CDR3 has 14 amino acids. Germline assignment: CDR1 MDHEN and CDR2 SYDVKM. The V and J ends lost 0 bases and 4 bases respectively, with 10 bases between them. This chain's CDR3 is CASSLWRLNYEQYF. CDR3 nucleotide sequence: TGTGCCAGCAGTTTATGGCGGCTTAATTACGAGCAGTACTTC.